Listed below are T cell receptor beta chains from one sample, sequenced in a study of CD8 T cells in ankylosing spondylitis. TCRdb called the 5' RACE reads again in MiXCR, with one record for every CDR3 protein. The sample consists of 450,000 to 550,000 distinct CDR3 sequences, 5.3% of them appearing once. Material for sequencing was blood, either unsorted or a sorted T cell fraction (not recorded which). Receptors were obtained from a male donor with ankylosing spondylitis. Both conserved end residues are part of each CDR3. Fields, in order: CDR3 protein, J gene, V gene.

CDR3: CSAQGPGYNEQFF
J: TRBJ2-1
V: TRBV29-1

CDR3: CASSSRGQGEGGYTF
J: TRBJ1-2
V: TRBV7-9

CDR3: CASSADRATTYEQYF
J: TRBJ2-7
V: TRBV11-1

CDR3: CASSPRNQPQHF
J: TRBJ1-5
V: TRBV6-2/TRBV6-3

CDR3: CASSQDYVNSLSSYEQYF
J: TRBJ2-7
V: TRBV4-3

CDR3: CASSQENPTGGGAKLFF
J: TRBJ1-4
V: TRBV4-3

CDR3: CASSYDREVPDTQYF
J: TRBJ2-3
V: TRBV6-5

CDR3: CAWSVGDRDVGEQYF
J: TRBJ2-7
V: TRBV30

CDR3: CASSRNRGTQADEQFF
J: TRBJ2-1
V: TRBV12-3/TRBV12-4

CDR3: CSASSGTADYEQYF
J: TRBJ2-7
V: TRBV20-1

CDR3: CATLRGFGQGGYEQYF
J: TRBJ2-7
V: TRBV10-3

CDR3: CSARDRRKSSQPQHF
J: TRBJ1-5
V: TRBV20-1

CDR3: CASSFRGTFLGEDTQYF
J: TRBJ2-3
V: TRBV27

CDR3: CSALNDMDQPQHF
J: TRBJ1-5
V: TRBV29-1

CDR3: CSVVLGGIQYF
J: TRBJ2-4
V: TRBV29-1

CDR3: CASSHKSSAGYRYQETQYF
J: TRBJ2-5
V: TRBV11-2

CDR3: CASSYTGPRGPYGYTF
J: TRBJ1-2
V: TRBV6-5

CDR3: CSVIFGTATDTQYF
J: TRBJ2-3
V: TRBV29-1

CDR3: CASSPSSRQPQHF
J: TRBJ1-5
V: TRBV27

CDR3: CASSDQGGTYNEQFF
J: TRBJ2-1
V: TRBV5-1

CDR3: CASRDQGLGYGYTF
J: TRBJ1-2
V: TRBV5-1

CDR3: CASSLEAELHYEQYF
J: TRBJ2-7
V: TRBV5-6

CDR3: CASSSRQAYEQYF
J: TRBJ2-7
V: TRBV12-3/TRBV12-4

CDR3: CASSLWREGPETQYF
J: TRBJ2-5
V: TRBV12-3/TRBV12-4

CDR3: CSVRDSSGNTIYF
J: TRBJ1-3
V: TRBV29-1

CDR3: CASSYSYVVSYNEQFF
J: TRBJ2-1
V: TRBV6-5

CDR3: CASSPHQGTGGEKLFF
J: TRBJ1-4
V: TRBV4-3

CDR3: CASSLGRVNAPKETQYF
J: TRBJ2-5
V: TRBV7-2

CDR3: CASRPPGTDTQYF
J: TRBJ2-3
V: TRBV5-1

CDR3: CASSQDGAESSYEQYF
J: TRBJ2-7
V: TRBV3-1

CDR3: CASSLASGKWNEQFF
J: TRBJ2-1
V: TRBV7-9

CDR3: CASSWDQLTDTQYF
J: TRBJ2-3
V: TRBV5-1

CDR3: CSASRLAGAYNEQFF
J: TRBJ2-1
V: TRBV20-1

CDR3: CASRTDRGGYTF
J: TRBJ1-2
V: TRBV6-6

CDR3: CASSFGAPQYF
J: TRBJ2-3
V: TRBV12-3/TRBV12-4

CDR3: CASRTGQGEDQKLFF
J: TRBJ1-4
V: TRBV6-1

CDR3: CASSLQGRESPQHF
J: TRBJ1-5
V: TRBV5-1

CDR3: CASSLALSGGTDTQYF
J: TRBJ2-3
V: TRBV7-9

CDR3: CASSRGTSYSGNTIYF
J: TRBJ1-3
V: TRBV6-1

CDR3: CASSSGLAFYNEQFF
J: TRBJ2-1
V: TRBV7-2

CDR3: CSVVGLVTNEQFF
J: TRBJ2-1
V: TRBV29-1

CDR3: CASSDTSTGELFF
J: TRBJ2-2
V: TRBV9

CDR3: CASSLSGHQPQHF
J: TRBJ1-5
V: TRBV27

CDR3: CASSPEAIPNTEAFF
J: TRBJ1-1
V: TRBV27

CDR3: CASSLALGRRPEAFF
J: TRBJ1-1
V: TRBV7-9

CDR3: CASSGTGGSYGYTF
J: TRBJ1-2
V: TRBV5-1

CDR3: CSASSGGTYTGELFF
J: TRBJ2-2
V: TRBV20-1

CDR3: CASSLKGLYEQYF
J: TRBJ2-7
V: TRBV28

CDR3: CASSLRQGAKNIQYF
J: TRBJ2-4
V: TRBV5-1

CDR3: CASSQDRLRQVDTEAFF
J: TRBJ1-1
V: TRBV4-1

CDR3: CSVLSGGAGDTQYF
J: TRBJ2-3
V: TRBV29-1

CDR3: CASGDRGPGANVLTF
J: TRBJ2-6
V: TRBV28

CDR3: CASGDRGQNTEAFF
J: TRBJ1-1
V: TRBV6-1

CDR3: CSLQGATDTQYF
J: TRBJ2-3
V: TRBV29-1

CDR3: CASSTTRIPGLASYEQYF
J: TRBJ2-7
V: TRBV6-1